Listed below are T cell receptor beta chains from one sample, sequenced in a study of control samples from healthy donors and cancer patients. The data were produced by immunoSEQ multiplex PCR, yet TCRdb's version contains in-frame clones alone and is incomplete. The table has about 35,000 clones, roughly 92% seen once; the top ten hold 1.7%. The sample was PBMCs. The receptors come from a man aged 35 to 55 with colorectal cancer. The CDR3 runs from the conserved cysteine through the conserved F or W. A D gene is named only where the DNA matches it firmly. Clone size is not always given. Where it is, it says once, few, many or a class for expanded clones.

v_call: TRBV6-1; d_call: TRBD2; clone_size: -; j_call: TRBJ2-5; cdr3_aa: CASSEGTSGASQETQYF; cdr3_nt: TGTGCCAGCAGTGAAGGGACTAGCGGGGCAAGTCAAGAGACCCAGTACTTC
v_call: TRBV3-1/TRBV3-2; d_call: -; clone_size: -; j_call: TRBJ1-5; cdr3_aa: CASSRREDQPQHF; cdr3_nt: TGTGCCAGCAGCCGGAGGGAGGATCAGCCCCAGCATTTT
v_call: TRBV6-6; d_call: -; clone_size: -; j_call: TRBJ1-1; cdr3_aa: CASSSDGIYTEAFF; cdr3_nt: TGTGCCAGCAGTTCAGACGGCATTTACACTGAAGCTTTCTTT
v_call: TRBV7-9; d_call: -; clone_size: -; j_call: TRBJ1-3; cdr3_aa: CASSLALSGTIYF; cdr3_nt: TGTGCCAGCAGCTTAGCGTTGTCTGGGACCATATATTTT
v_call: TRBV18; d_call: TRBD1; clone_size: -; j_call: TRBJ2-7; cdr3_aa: CASSPRTGDYEQYF; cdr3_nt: TGTGCCAGCTCACCTAGGACAGGGGACTACGAGCAGTACTTC
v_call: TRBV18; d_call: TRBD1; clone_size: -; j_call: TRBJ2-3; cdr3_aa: CASSPGQGATDTQYF; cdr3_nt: TGTGCCAGCTCACCCGGACAGGGGGCAACAGATACGCAGTATTTT
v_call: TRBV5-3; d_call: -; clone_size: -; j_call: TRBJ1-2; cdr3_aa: CARREGRIPNYGYTF; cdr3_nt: TGTGCCAGACGGGAGGGGAGAATCCCTAACTATGGCTACACCTTC
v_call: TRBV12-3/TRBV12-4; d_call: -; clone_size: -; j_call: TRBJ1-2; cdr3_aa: CASSLLGRGYTF; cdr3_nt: TGTGCCAGCAGTTTACTCGGGAGGGGCTACACCTTC
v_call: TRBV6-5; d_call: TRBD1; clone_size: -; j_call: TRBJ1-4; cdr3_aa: CASRAGGRTYKLFF; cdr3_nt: TGTGCCAGCAGAGCAGGGGGCAGGACGTATAAACTGTTTTTT
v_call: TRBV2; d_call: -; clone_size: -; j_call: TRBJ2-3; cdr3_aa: CASKKLITDTQYF; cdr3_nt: TGTGCCAGCAAAAAGCTTATCACAGATACGCAGTATTTT
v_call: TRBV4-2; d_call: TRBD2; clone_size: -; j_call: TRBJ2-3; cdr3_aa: CASSQQAGQSTDTQYF; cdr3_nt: TGTGCCAGCAGCCAGCAAGCGGGGCAAAGCACAGATACGCAGTATTTT
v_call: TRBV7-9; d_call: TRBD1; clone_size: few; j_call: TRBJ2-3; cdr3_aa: CASSPTGIDRVAQYF; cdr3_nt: TGTGCCAGCAGCCCGACAGGAATCGACAGGGTGGCGCAGTATTTT
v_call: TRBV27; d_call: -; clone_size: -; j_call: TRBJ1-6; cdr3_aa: CASSLLGGRNSPLHF; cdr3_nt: TGTGCCAGCAGTTTACTAGGGGGTCGTAATTCACCCCTCCACTTT
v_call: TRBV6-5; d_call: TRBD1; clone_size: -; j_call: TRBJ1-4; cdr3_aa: CASSYTTGGDEKLFF; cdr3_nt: TGTGCCAGCAGTTATACGACAGGGGGGGATGAAAAACTGTTTTTT
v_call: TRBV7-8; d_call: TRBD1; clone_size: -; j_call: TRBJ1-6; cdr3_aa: CASSRQGGNSPLHF; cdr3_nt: TGTGCCAGCAGCCGACAGGGAGGGAATTCACCCCTCCACTTT
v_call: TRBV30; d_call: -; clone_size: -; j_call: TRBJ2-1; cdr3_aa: CASKDQGYNEQFF; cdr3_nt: TGTGCCTCCAAGGACCAGGGCTACAATGAGCAGTTCTTC
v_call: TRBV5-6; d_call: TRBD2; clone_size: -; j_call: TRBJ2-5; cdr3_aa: CASSPYGGGLAAETQYF; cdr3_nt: TGTGCCAGCAGCCCATACGGAGGGGGACTAGCCGCCGAGACCCAGTACTTC
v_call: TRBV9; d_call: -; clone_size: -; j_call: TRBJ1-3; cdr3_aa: CASSSLGNTIYF; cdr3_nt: TGTGCCAGCAGCTCCCTTGGAAACACCATATATTTT
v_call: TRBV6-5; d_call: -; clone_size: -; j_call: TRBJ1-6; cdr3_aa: CASSYYGVRNSPLHF; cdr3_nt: TGTGCCAGCAGTTACTACGGGGTTCGGAATTCACCCCTCCACTTT
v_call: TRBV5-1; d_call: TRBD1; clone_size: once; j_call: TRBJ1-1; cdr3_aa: CASSRGWTGAENTEAFF; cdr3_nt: TGCGCCAGCAGCCGGGGCTGGACAGGGGCCGAGAACACTGAAGCTTTCTTT